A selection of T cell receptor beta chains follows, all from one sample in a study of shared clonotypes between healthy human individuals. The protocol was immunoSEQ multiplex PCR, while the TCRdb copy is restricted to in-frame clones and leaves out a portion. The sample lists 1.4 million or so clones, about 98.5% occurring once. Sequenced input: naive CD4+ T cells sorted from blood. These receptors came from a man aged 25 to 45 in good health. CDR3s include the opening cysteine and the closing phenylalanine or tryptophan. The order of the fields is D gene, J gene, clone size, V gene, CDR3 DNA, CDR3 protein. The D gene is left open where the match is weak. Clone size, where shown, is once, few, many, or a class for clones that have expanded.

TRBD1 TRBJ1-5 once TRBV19 TGTGCCAGTAGTATAGGAGGGGGCGTGCAGCCCCAGCATTTT CASSIGGGVQPQHF
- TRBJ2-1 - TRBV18 TGTGCCAGCTCACCAAAGGGAGGGGGCGCAGGGTCAAATGAGCAGTTCTTC CASSPKGGGAGSNEQFF
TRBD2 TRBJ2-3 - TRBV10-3 TGTGCCATCAGTAATGGGCTAGCGGGACGGATAGATACGCAGTATTTT CAISNGLAGRIDTQYF
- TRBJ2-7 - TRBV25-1 TGTGCCAGCAGTCCGATCGAGGGGACCTACGAGCAGTACTTC CASSPIEGTYEQYF
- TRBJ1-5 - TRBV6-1 TGTGCCAGCAGCGAATCCGGGACCGACGGACAGCCCCAGCATTTT CASSESGTDGQPQHF
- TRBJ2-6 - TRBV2 TGTGCCAGCACTGACGACAGACTCCTAAGGTCTGGGGCCAACGTCCTGACTTTC CASTDDRLLRSGANVLTF
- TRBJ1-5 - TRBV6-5 TGTGCCAGCAGAATCCGACTGTATAGCAATCAGCCCCAGCATTTT CASRIRLYSNQPQHF
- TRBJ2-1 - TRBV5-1 TGCGCCAGCAGCTTGGACCTCCTGGGTGAGCAGTTCTTC CASSLDLLGEQFF
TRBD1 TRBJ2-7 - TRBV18 TGTGCCAGCTCACCGTTATCAGGGGGCGAAAACGAGCAGTACTTC CASSPLSGGENEQYF
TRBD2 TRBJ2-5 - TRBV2 TGTGCCACCAAGGGGAGGGGCGCGCCCCAAGAGACCCAGTACTTC CATKGRGAPQETQYF
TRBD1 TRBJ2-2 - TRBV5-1 TGCGCCAGCCGGACCGGGACAGCGAACACCGGGGAGCTGTTTTTT CASRTGTANTGELFF
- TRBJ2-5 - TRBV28 TGTGCCAGCAGTTTATCCCTGGACATCTTCCAAGAGACCCAGTACTTC CASSLSLDIFQETQYF